Below are 18 T cell receptor beta chains sequenced from a single sample in a study of OX40 agonist ivuxolimab in advanced cancers. This table comes from immunoSEQ multiplex PCR, and its TCRdb copy is limited to in-frame clones, with some not included. The sample holds 40,000 to 45,000 clones; under 90% are singletons and the top ten take over 9.5%. The specimen was CD4+ or CD8+ T cells sorted from blood, collected in a trial of the OX40 agonist ivuxolimab. The receptor source for this set is an adult with an advanced solid tumor such as melanoma, head and neck, liver or kidney cancer.

The rearrangement joins TRBV28 to TRBJ1-5, with no clear D. Deletions cut 7 bases from V and 0 bases from J, with 10 bases between. This CDR3 has 14 residues. The V gene's germline CDR1 is MDHEN and CDR2 SYDVKM. The CDR3 sequence is CASMYGPSNQPQHF. The CDR3 DNA follows: TGTGCCAGCATGTACGGCCCTAGCAATCAGCCCCAGCATTTT.

This clone was counted a single time. The CDR3 sequence is CSARDEGGYTF. CDR3 DNA: TGCAGTGCCCGGGACGAGGGCGGCTACACCTTC. V usage is TRBV20-1 and J usage is TRBJ1-2, with D possibly TRBD1 on 5 matching bases. Germline assignment: CDR1 DFQATT and CDR2 SNEGSKA (reference sequence). V was clipped by 6 bases and J by 8 bases, with 13 bases between them. This CDR3 is 11 amino acids long.

CDR3 bases: TGTGCCACCAGCCCCCCGAGGGGCATCTACAATGAGCAGTTCTTC. This translates into CATSPPRGIYNEQFF. V and J are TRBV15 and TRBJ2-1, with D perhaps given as TRBD1 or TRBD2 (5 bases each). CDR3 length: 15 amino acids. CDR1 and CDR2 from the germline V gene are LNHNV and YYDKDF (reference sequence). Between the trimmed V and J ends, which lost 5 bases and 3 bases, there was a span of 14 bases.

DNA of the CDR3: TGTGCCAGCAGCCTGGGACAGGCTAATTCACCCCTCCACTTT. This translates into CASSLGQANSPLHF. The J gene is TRBJ1-6, the V gene TRBV6-6; 8 bases line up with TRBD1. Germline lookup yields CDR1 MNHNY and CDR2 SVGAGI (reference sequence). V was pared by 6 bases and J by 6 bases, with 4 bases of the junction left unmatched. The CDR3 is 14 amino acids.

This chain uses TRBV6-1 with TRBJ2-7; tentative D call: TRBD1 (6 bases). Trimming removed 2 bases at V and 2 bases at J, with 10 bases between. Looked up from germline, CDR1 is MNHNS and CDR2 is SASEGT. The CDR3 is 14 residues long. The DNA for the CDR3 is TGTGCCAGCAGTGAAATTTCAGGGGCCTACGAGCAGTACTTC. It yields the protein CASSEISGAYEQYF.

The V and J genes are TRBV7-2 and TRBJ2-7; TRBD1 might be the D (5 bases). Trimming left V 2 bases short and J 5 bases short, with 16 bases between. Looked up from germline, CDR1 is SGHTA and CDR2 is FQGNSA. The CDR3 runs to 15 residues. The DNA for the CDR3 is TGTGCCAGCAGCTTAAATGGGGCAACCCTCGACGAGCAGTACTTC. Translation: CASSLNGATLDEQYF.

The V call is TRBV27, the J call TRBJ2-7, with D perhaps matching TRBD2 (6 bases). The V end lost 2 bases, the J end lost 3 bases, and 17 bases lay between the germline ends. Germline CDR1 MNHEY, CDR2 SMNVEV (reference sequence). There are 16 residues in the CDR3. CDR3 loop: CASSLVVPEGLYEQYF. The DNA of the CDR3 is TGTGCCAGCAGTTTAGTTGTTCCGGAGGGCCTCTACGAGCAGTACTTC.

V is TRBV15 and J is TRBJ2-7; D could derive from TRBD1 or TRBD2 (5 bases each). CDR3 length equals 15 residues. V was clipped by 3 bases and J by 3 bases, with 15 bases between them. CDR1 and CDR2 from the germline V gene are LNHNV and YYDKDF (reference sequence). The CDR3 nucleotides are TGTGCCACCAGCAGTGGGGGAAACGGCGGCTACGAGCAGTACTTC. Protein: CATSSGGNGGYEQYF.

The V gene is TRBV5-4, the J gene TRBJ2-4; D call uncertain. The V gene lost 0 bases and the J gene lost 0 bases, with 4 bases spanning the gap. The CDR3 totals 14 residues. From germline, CDR1 is SGHNT and CDR2 YYREEE (reference sequence). DNA of the CDR3: TGTGCCAGCAGCTTGGGGCTAGCCAAAAACATTCAGTACTTC. This gives the protein CASSLGLAKNIQYF.

The chain employs TRBV14 and TRBJ2-1; no clear D. In germline, CDR1 is SGHDN, CDR2 FVKESK. This CDR3 is built from 14 residues. V was cut by 4 bases and J by 0 bases, with 7 bases left in between. The CDR3 DNA follows: TGTGCCAGCAGCCCCCTCGGCTCCTACAATGAGCAGTTCTTC. Translated, it gives CASSPLGSYNEQFF.

The chain couples TRBV28 to TRBJ2-5; 13 bases map to TRBD2. J gave up 11 bases and V 7 bases, and 10 bases lay outside the gene matches. This CDR3 comprises 14 residues. Germline V CDR1 and CDR2: MDHEN, SYDVKM. The CDR3: CASTTGTSGKEQYF. CDR3 in DNA: TGTGCCAGCACTACCGGGACTAGCGGGAAAGAGCAGTACTTC.

This clone was observed a handful of times. The rearrangement uses TRBV5-1 and TRBJ1-4; D gene uncertain. Germline values: CDR1 SGHRS, CDR2 YFSETQ. V gave up 0 bases and J gave up 2 bases, with 8 bases separating them. The CDR3 has 15 amino acids. The CDR3, as DNA: TGCGCCAGCAGCTTGGAGACTCCCACTAATGAAAAACTGTTTTTT. Encoded protein: CASSLETPTNEKLFF.

This clone has only one observation. The V gene is TRBV15, the J gene TRBJ2-3; D unresolved. Germline loops: CDR1 LNHNV, CDR2 YYDKDF (reference sequence). This CDR3 region has 16 residues. With 1 base removed from V and 1 base from J, the gap between germline ends came to 12 bases. The CDR3 reads CATSRGEVGGTDTQYF. The CDR3 DNA is TGTGCCACCAGCAGAGGTGAGGTTGGAGGCACAGATACGCAGTATTTT.

V gene TRBV28 combines with J gene TRBJ2-1, with D maybe TRBD2 (8 bases). The CDR3 has 17 amino acids. Germline CDR1 MDHEN, CDR2 SYDVKM. Trimming took off 8 bases at V and 3 bases at J, with 23 bases between the two ends. The CDR3 protein is CASCSPGGTAYYNEQFF. The DNA for the CDR3 is TGTGCCAGCTGCTCTCCGGGGGGGACAGCCTACTACAATGAGCAGTTCTTC.

The chain joins TRBV19 to TRBJ1-1; D is uncertain. Trimming removed 5 bases from V and 1 base from J, with 8 bases in between. From germline, CDR1 is LNHDA and CDR2 SQIVND (reference sequence). The CDR3 is 13 amino acids. The CDR3 reads CASSDRGNTEAFF. In DNA form, the CDR3 reads TGTGCCAGTAGTGATCGGGGGAACACTGAAGCTTTCTTT.

This sequence joins TRBV28 and TRBJ1-2, with 8 bases that match TRBD1. There are 15 residues in the CDR3. Germline V gives CDR1 MDHEN, CDR2 SYDVKM. The junction had 3 bases not matched to a gene; V was cut back by 3 bases and J by 0 bases. Here the CDR3 reads CASSLTGAANYGYTF. The CDR3 DNA reads TGTGCCAGCAGTTTGACAGGGGCCGCTAACTATGGCTACACCTTC.

This clone was recorded only once. The chain joins TRBV5-1 to TRBJ2-5; D is ambiguous. V was trimmed by 1 base and J by 1 base, leaving 2 bases between them. The CDR3 covers 12 residues. The germline V gene has CDR1 SGHRS and CDR2 YFSETQ. The CDR3 DNA follows: TGCGCCAGCAGCTTGACCCAAGAGACCCAGTACTTC. Amino acids: CASSLTQETQYF.

The chain couples TRBV27 to TRBJ2-5; 7 positions match TRBD1. Germline V gene sequence: CDR1 MNHEY, CDR2 SMNVEV (reference sequence). This CDR3 is 14 amino acids long. V lost 10 bases to trimming and J lost 5 bases; unmatched junction nucleotides: 13. CDR3 coding DNA: TGTGCCACCGCTCGATACAGGGGCTCGGAGACCCAGTACTTC. Protein sequence: CATARYRGSETQYF.